This TCR beta chain was recorded in a study of shared clonotypes between healthy human individuals. Whole-study context: Plates per donor: three CD4 naive, three CD4 memory, two CD8 naive, one CD8 memory.

On this clone itself: The antigen is undetermined.

With V trimmed by 4 bases and J by 2 bases, 10 bases remained unmatched. The length of the CDR3 is 17 residues. The germline V gene has CDR1 MNHEY and CDR2 SMNVEV (reference sequence). The assay was immunoSEQ multiplex PCR, and TCRdb's table has in-frame clones only and misses some. The sample comprises roughly 590,000 clones, nearly 97% of which are singletons, and around 0.11% rests with the top ten. Study results and limitations: When compared with the clonotypes that were shared by all four sorted-subset donors, the non-shared clonotypes turned out to have lower generation probabilities. The study drew on few donors, limiting represented genetic and exposure-history diversity.

CD8 cells classed as naive were CD45RO-negative and positively selected for CCR7, excluding terminally differentiated effector memory CD45RA+ cells. Those who donated were healthy HIV-negative adults, with no recent acute infections or vaccinations reported. The source is a woman aged 25 to 45 in good health. This rearrangement joins TRBV27 to TRBJ2-7, with 11 bases that match TRBD2. Sequenced input: naive CD8+ T cells sorted from blood. Written as DNA, the CDR3 is TGTGCCAGCAGTTCGGTAGCGGGAGGGCGGATGCCCTACGAGCAGTACTTC. It yields the protein CASSSVAGGRMPYEQYF.